A selection of T cell receptor beta chains follows, all from one sample in a study of human T cells and chemical hapten exposure. From the RACE reads, TCRdb called clonotypes with MiXCR, one entry per CDR3 protein. The data show 95,000 to 130,000 distinct CDR3 sequences, 9% to 13% seen once. The sample was whole blood, taken in connection with sensitization to the hapten diphenylcyclopropenone (DPC). The receptor source for this set is a woman between 45 and 65 years old with alopecia areata. Some clones in this sample may be carry-over from other donors' samples. CDR3s include the opening cysteine and the closing phenylalanine or tryptophan. A D gene is named only where the DNA matches it firmly. Clone size, where shown, is once, few, many, or a class for clones that have expanded.

>.|.|TRBJ2-3|TRBV5-1
TGCGCCAGCGGACTACAGGGAGGTCCAGATACGCAGTATTTT
CASGLQGGPDTQYF
>TRBD2|.|TRBJ2-3|TRBV3-1
TGTGCCAGCAGCCGGACTAGCGGGGGATTCACAGATACGCAGTATTTT
CASSRTSGGFTDTQYF
>.|.|TRBJ1-2|TRBV2
TGTGCCAGCACGTGGGAGGAGGATGGCTACACCTTC
CASTWEEDGYTF
>.|few|TRBJ2-3|TRBV2
TGTGCCAGCAGTGAGTGGCGCCCGGAGGCAGATACGCAGTATTTT
CASSEWRPEADTQYF
>.|many|TRBJ1-2|TRBV28
TGTGCCAGCAGCCAAGGGGGGCACTATGGCTACACCTTC
CASSQGGHYGYTF
>.|.|TRBJ2-5|TRBV11-2
TGTGCCAGCAGCTTATTCCGGCGGGCTCAAGAGACCCAGTACTTC
CASSLFRRAQETQYF
>.|.|TRBJ1-5|TRBV6-2/TRBV6-3
TGTGCCAGCAGAGACCAACAGGGCGTATACAATCAGCCCCAGCATTTT
CASRDQQGVYNQPQHF
>.|.|TRBJ2-7|TRBV7-8
TGTGCCAGCAGCTCCGGGCTACCCGACGAGCAGTACTTC
CASSSGLPDEQYF
>.|many|TRBJ1-1|TRBV5-1
TGCGCCAGCAGCTTGACCAGAGCGAAGACTGAAGCTTTCTTT
CASSLTRAKTEAFF
>.|few|TRBJ1-1|TRBV7-9
TGTGCCAGCAGCTTAGAGGGCCGTCCTTCGTTTCAAACTTTCTTT
CASSLEGRPSFQTFF
>.|.|TRBJ1-4|TRBV5-1
TGCGCCAGCAGCTCCCATGATGAAAAACTGTTTTTT
CASSSHDEKLFF
>TRBD1|many|TRBJ2-7|TRBV6-5
TGTGCCAGCAGTTTAGGACAGGGGGGAACCTACGAGCAGTACTTC
CASSLGQGGTYEQYF
>.|.|TRBJ1-2|TRBV18
TGTGCCAGCTCACCGAGGGGAGACGGCTACACCTTC
CASSPRGDGYTF
>TRBD2|.|TRBJ2-3|TRBV12-3/TRBV12-4
TGTGCCAGCAGTCACGGGACTAGCGGGAGGAGCACAGATACGCAGTATTTT
CASSHGTSGRSTDTQYF
>TRBD1|.|TRBJ1-2|TRBV28
TGTGCCAGCAGTCTACGCAGGGGGCGCCATGAGGGCTACACCTTC
CASSLRRGRHEGYTF
>.|few|TRBJ2-2|TRBV5-1
TGCGCCAGCAGCTACACGAACACCGGGGAGCTGTTTTTT
CASSYTNTGELFF